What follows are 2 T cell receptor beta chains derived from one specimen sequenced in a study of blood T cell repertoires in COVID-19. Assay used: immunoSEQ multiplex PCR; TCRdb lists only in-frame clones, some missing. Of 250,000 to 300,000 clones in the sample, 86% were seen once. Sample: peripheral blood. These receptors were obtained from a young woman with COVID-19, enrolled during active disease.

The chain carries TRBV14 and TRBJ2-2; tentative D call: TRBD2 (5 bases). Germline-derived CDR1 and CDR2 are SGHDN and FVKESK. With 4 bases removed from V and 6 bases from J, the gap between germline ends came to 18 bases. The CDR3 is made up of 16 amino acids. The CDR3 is CASSPVHGLLAGELFF. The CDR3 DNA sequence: TGTGCCAGCAGCCCGGTACACGGACTCCTTGCCGGGGAGCTGTTTTTT.

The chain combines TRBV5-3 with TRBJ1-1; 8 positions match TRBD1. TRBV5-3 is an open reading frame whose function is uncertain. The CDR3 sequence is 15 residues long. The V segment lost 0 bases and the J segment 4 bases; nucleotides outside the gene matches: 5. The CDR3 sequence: CARSLGRGRFTEAFF. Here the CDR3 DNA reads TGTGCCAGAAGCTTGGGCAGGGGGCGCTTCACTGAAGCTTTCTTT.